The 14 T cell receptor beta chains below were found in one sample sequenced in a study of blood T cell repertoires in COVID-19 (TCRdb year 2020). Library preparation employed the immunoSEQ multiplex PCR assay. TCRdb obtained this table from immuneACCESS and retained in-frame rearrangements with V and J assigned. These tables miss some clones; where compared with another copy, unresolved V genes account for less than half of the shortfall, and the remainder is unexplained. Recorded for this sample are fewer than 300,000 clones; 70% to 90% of them occurred a single time. The ten largest clones add up to 3.5% to 5.5% of the sample. What was sequenced was PBMCs or T cells enriched from blood (not recorded which). The receptors here all came from a woman between 25 and 40 years old who had recovered from COVID-19.

The V and J genes are TRBV30 and TRBJ2-1, with D tentatively TRBD2 (5 bases). Looked up from germline, CDR1 is GTSNPN and CDR2 is SVGIG (reference sequence). V dropped 8 bases and J dropped 9 bases, with 17 bases sitting between them. The CDR3 loop spans 12 amino acids. This CDR3 reads CAGHGEPGEQFF. The CDR3 region has the DNA TGTGCCGGCCACGGGGAACCGGGTGAGCAGTTCTTC. Variable domain in full (rest from reference TRBV30 and TRBJ2-1): SQTIHQWPATLVQPVGSPLSLECTVEGTSNPNLYWYRQAAGRGLQLLFYSVGIGQISSEVPQNLSASRPQDRQFILSSKKLLLSDSGFYLCAGHGEPGEQFFGPGTRLTVL.

This clone has just a few counts. The chain has TRBV11-1 and TRBJ1-6; the D gene is possibly TRBD1 (6 bases). Germline V lookup: CDR1 SGHAT, CDR2 FQDESV (reference sequence). The CDR3 contains 16 residues. The ends were cut back, 2 bases at V and 7 bases at J, with 15 bases in the middle. The CDR3 region has the DNA TGTGCCAGCAGCTTAAGGTTGAGGACAGAGAATTCACCCCTCCACTTT. It codes for CASSLRLRTENSPLHF.

This chain uses TRBV27 with TRBJ2-3; 11 bases agree with TRBD2. The CDR3 sequence is 17 residues long. V lost 4 bases and J lost 0; bases outside the gene matches: 6. CDR1 and CDR2 from the germline V gene are MNHEY and SMNVEV (reference sequence). CDR3 nucleotides: TGTGCCAGCAGTTCCGTAAGACTAGCGGGGAGCACAGATACGCAGTATTTT. Translation gives CASSSVRLAGSTDTQYF.

There are many counts of this clone. The chain links TRBV18 to TRBJ2-7; 7 bases are a match to TRBD1. Germline values: CDR1 KGHSH, CDR2 LQKENI. V dropped 6 bases and J dropped 5; count of bases not matched to a gene: 10. The CDR3 runs to 14 residues. DNA for the CDR3: TGTGCCAGCTCGCTACTTGGACAGGACAACGAGCAGTACTTC. Translation: CASSLLGQDNEQYF. The full variable domain, in which reference TRBV18 and TRBJ2-7 provide the parts outside the CDR3, is NAGVMQNPRHLVRRRGQEARLRCSPMKGHSHVYWYRQLPEEGLKFMVYLQKENIIDESGMPKERFSAEFPKEGPSILRIQQVVRGDSAAYFCASSLLGQDNEQYFGPGTRLTVT.

The chain recombines TRBV5-1 with TRBJ1-3; D may be TRBD1 (5 bases). The length of the CDR3 is 16 residues. V shed 6 bases and J shed 2 bases, with 18 bases lying between them. Germline CDR1 reads SGHRS; CDR2 reads YFSETQ. CDR3 sequence (DNA): TGCGCCAGCAAAGGTAACCAGGGAGGAACTGGAAACACCATATATTTT. Its translation: CASKGNQGGTGNTIYF.

This clone has more than one count but fewer than ten. The chain uses TRBV10-3 and TRBJ2-2; 10 bases match TRBD1. The germline V gene has CDR1 ENHRY and CDR2 SYGVKD. J lost 0 bases, V lost 6 bases, and 7 bases had no gene match. The CDR3 extends over 17 amino acids. The CDR3 sequence is CAISDLTGGSNTGELFF. The CDR3 DNA is TGTGCCATCAGCGATCTGACAGGGGGCTCGAACACCGGGGAGCTGTTTTTT.

This chain connects TRBV5-5 to TRBJ1-3; tentative D call: TRBD1 (5 bases). The CDR3 runs 13 residues. V dropped 4 bases and J dropped 1 base, with 6 bases sitting between them. Germline values: CDR1 SGHKS, CDR2 YYEKEE (reference sequence). CDR3 residues: CASSGGSGNTIYF. As DNA, the CDR3 is TGTGCCAGCAGCGGGGGGTCTGGAAACACCATATATTTT.

V usage is TRBV7-2 and J usage is TRBJ1-4; D call uncertain. Germline lookup yields CDR1 SGHTA and CDR2 FQGNSA. The V end lost 1 base, the J end lost 8 bases, and 8 bases lay between the germline ends. The CDR3 is 13 residues long. The CDR3 nucleotides are TGTGCCAGCAGCTTAGGGAGTAGAGAAAAACTGTTTTTT. Residues: CASSLGSREKLFF.

The CDR3 sequence is CASSASQDYNEQFF. CDR3 DNA sequence: TGCGCCAGCAGTGCGAGCCAGGATTACAATGAGCAGTTCTTC. The chain employs TRBV10-2 and TRBJ2-1, with no clear D. The germline CDR1 and CDR2 sequences are WSHSY and SAAADI. The CDR3 extends over 14 amino acids. V was clipped by 4 bases and J by 4 bases, with 11 bases between them.

The chain is built from TRBV27 and TRBJ2-6; TRBD1 is a possible D gene (5 bases). This CDR3 contains 21 residues. CDR1 and CDR2 from the germline V gene are MNHEY and SMNVEV (reference sequence). V was cut by 3 bases and J by 0 bases, with 24 bases left in between. Here the CDR3 reads CASSLTIPSQVLSSGANVLTF. CDR3 coding DNA: TGTGCCAGCAGTTTGACAATCCCATCACAGGTTCTCAGCTCTGGGGCCAACGTCCTGACTTTC.

The chain links TRBV30 to TRBJ1-4, with D possibly being TRBD1 (5 bases). The CDR3 length is 17 residues. In germline, CDR1 is GTSNPN, CDR2 SVGIG (reference sequence). V dropped 0 bases and J dropped 7 bases, with 21 bases sitting between them. The DNA for the CDR3 is TGTGCCTGGAGTGTGTTTCGGGGGTTGGGGTTCGGTGAAAAACTGTTTTTT. Its protein is CAWSVFRGLGFGEKLFF.

The rearrangement links TRBV28 to TRBJ2-3; perhaps TRBD1 as D (5 bases). Germline V gene lookup returns CDR1 MDHEN and CDR2 SYDVKM. The V end lost 6 bases, the J end lost 5 bases, and 6 bases lay between the germline ends. The CDR3 covers 11 residues. DNA of the CDR3: TGTGCCAGCAGCGACAGAGATACGCAGTATTTT. The encoded protein is CASSDRDTQYF.

V and J are TRBV6-5 and TRBJ2-5; D is possibly TRBD1 (6 bases). CDR3 length equals 16 residues. Germline-derived CDR1 and CDR2 are MNHEY and SVGAGI. V was pared by 2 bases and J by 0 bases, with 13 bases between. The CDR3 nucleotides read TGTGCCAGCAGTTACCGACAGCAGGGGTACCAAGAGACCCAGTACTTC. As protein: CASSYRQQGYQETQYF.

V and J are TRBV6-5 and TRBJ2-2; TRBD1 is a possible D gene (6 bases). Trimming took 8 bases from V and 6 from J, leaving 10 bases between them. Germline V gene sequence: CDR1 MNHEY, CDR2 SVGAGI. The length of the CDR3 is 12 residues. CDR3 sequence: CASGRGSGELFF. The CDR3 DNA reads as TGTGCCAGCGGAAGGGGGTCCGGGGAGCTGTTTTTT.